Listed below are T cell receptor beta chains from one sample, sequenced in a study of tumor-infiltrating lymphocytes in oesophageal squamous cell carcinoma. TCRdb reanalysed the PCR reads using MiXCR and keeps one entry per CDR3 protein. The data hold 21,000 or so distinct CDR3 sequences, with roughly two fifths observed a single time. Input material: esophageal tumor tissue. These receptors originate from a male donor with esophageal squamous cell carcinoma. Both conserved end residues are part of each CDR3. D genes are given only for firm matches. Clone size appears in some rows only: once, few, many, or a class for an expanded clone.

size: many; J: TRBJ2-5; D: -; V: TRBV7-2; DNA: TGTGCCAGCAAGGACTTCTTGCGAGAGACCCAGTACTTC; CDR3: CASKDFLRETQYF
size: -; J: TRBJ1-3; D: -; V: TRBV6-8; DNA: TGTGCCAGCAGTTCGGAAATTGGAAACACCATATATTTT; CDR3: CASSSEIGNTIYF
size: few; J: TRBJ1-1; D: -; V: TRBV2; DNA: TGTGCCAGCGTTTACGGGGGCAGGCGGTCTGGGTACACTGAAGCTTTCTTT; CDR3: CASVYGGRRSGYTEAFF
size: -; J: TRBJ2-5; D: -; V: TRBV7-1; DNA: TGTGCCAGCAGCCCCGCCGGGAAGGAAGAGACCCAGTACTTC; CDR3: CASSPAGKEETQYF
size: many; J: TRBJ1-6; D: -; V: TRBV5-5; DNA: TGTGCCAGCAGCGTTCGGCCAGGGTGGACCTATAATTCACCCCTCCACTTT; CDR3: CASSVRPGWTYNSPLHF
size: many; J: TRBJ2-1; D: TRBD2; V: TRBV7-2; DNA: TGTGCCAGCAGGCCTGAAGCGGGGGGGCAGAGTGAGCAGTTCTTC; CDR3: CASRPEAGGQSEQFF
size: -; J: TRBJ2-1; D: -; V: TRBV11-2; DNA: TGTGCCAGCAGCACCGGGACTGCTTCCTACAATGAGCAGTTCTTC; CDR3: CASSTGTASYNEQFF
size: many; J: TRBJ2-2; D: -; V: TRBV19; DNA: TGTGCCAGTATGGAGACGAAACTAAACACCGGGGAGCTGTTTTTT; CDR3: CASMETKLNTGELFF
size: -; J: TRBJ2-6; D: -; V: TRBV7-6; DNA: TGTGCCAGCAGCTTAGGAGTTGCGGTGGGGAGTTCTGGGGCCAACGTCCTGACTTTC; CDR3: CASSLGVAVGSSGANVLTF
size: -; J: TRBJ2-5; D: TRBD1; V: TRBV4-2; DNA: TGTGCCAGCAGCCAAGAAATCACAGGGGTCGGGGAGACCCAGTACTTC; CDR3: CASSQEITGVGETQYF
size: once; J: TRBJ2-5; D: -; V: TRBV7-4; DNA: TGTGCCAGCACCACCTATGTTCAGCAAGAGACCCAGTACTTC; CDR3: CASTTYVQQETQYF
size: medium-sized; J: TRBJ1-2; D: -; V: TRBV7-2; DNA: TGTGCCAGCAGTTCATACCGGGACACGGGCTATGGCTACACCTTC; CDR3: CASSSYRDTGYGYTF
size: -; J: TRBJ2-3; D: -; V: TRBV28; DNA: TGTGCCAGCAGCAGCCCGGGGACCAAACCAGATACGCAGTATTTT; CDR3: CASSSPGTKPDTQYF
size: medium-sized; J: TRBJ2-3; D: -; V: TRBV10-2; DNA: TGCGCCAGCAGTGAGCAGATCAGGTATACGCAGTATTTT; CDR3: CASSEQIRYTQYF
size: -; J: TRBJ2-7; D: -; V: TRBV27; DNA: TGTGCCAGCAGTTTAGGGGCGGTATCCTACAATGAGCAGTACTTC; CDR3: CASSLGAVSYNEQYF
size: -; J: TRBJ2-5; D: TRBD2; V: TRBV7-7; DNA: TGTGCCAGCAGCCCCCATAGTGGGACTAGCGGGCGAGAGACCCAGTACTTC; CDR3: CASSPHSGTSGRETQYF
size: many; J: TRBJ2-7; D: -; V: TRBV6-1; DNA: TGTGCCAGCAGTCCCGGGGGTACCTACGAGCAGTACTTC; CDR3: CASSPGGTYEQYF
size: -; J: TRBJ2-7; D: -; V: TRBV11-3; DNA: TGTGCCAGCAGGTCTAGATTTTCTCCCTACGAGCAGTACTTC; CDR3: CASRSRFSPYEQYF
size: -; J: TRBJ1-6; D: TRBD1; V: TRBV12-3/TRBV12-4; DNA: TGTGCCAGCAGTCGCGACAGGGCCAGCGAGCAGTACTTT; CDR3: CASSRDRASEQYF
size: once; J: TRBJ2-5; D: -; V: TRBV7-6; DNA: TGTGCCAGCAGTCGACAGGCTGGCGAGGAGACCCAGTACTTC; CDR3: CASSRQAGEETQYF
size: -; J: TRBJ2-7; D: TRBD2; V: TRBV7-4; DNA: TGTGCCAGCAGCTTAGGGACTAGCGGCACCTACGAGCAGTACTTC; CDR3: CASSLGTSGTYEQYF
size: -; J: TRBJ2-5; D: -; V: TRBV7-9; DNA: TGTGCCAGCAGCTTAGAGGTTGGGCTACGGCCCCAAGAGACCCAGTACTTC; CDR3: CASSLEVGLRPQETQYF
size: -; J: TRBJ1-5; D: -; V: TRBV7-4; DNA: TGTGCCAGCAGCCCCGGGTTACGCAATCAGCCCCAGCATTTT; CDR3: CASSPGLRNQPQHF
size: many; J: TRBJ1-5; D: -; V: TRBV28; DNA: TGTGCCAGCAGCACCGACAGGAGACAGCCCCAGCATTTT; CDR3: CASSTDRRQPQHF
size: few; J: TRBJ2-7; D: TRBD1; V: TRBV12-5; DNA: TGTGCTAGTGGCCCGACAGGGGGTGACTACGAGCAGTACTTC; CDR3: CASGPTGGDYEQYF
size: -; J: TRBJ2-7; D: TRBD2; V: TRBV12-3/TRBV12-4; DNA: TGTGCCAGCAGTTTACCTAGCGGGGGGGTATACAATGAGCAGTACTTC; CDR3: CASSLPSGGVYNEQYF
size: many; J: TRBJ1-5; D: -; V: TRBV11-2; DNA: TGTGCCAGCAGCTTTGGACAGACTAATCAGCCCCAGCATTTT; CDR3: CASSFGQTNQPQHF
size: many; J: TRBJ2-1; D: -; V: TRBV9; DNA: TGTGCCAGCAGCGTTAGGGTAGACAATGAGCAGTTCTTC; CDR3: CASSVRVDNEQFF
size: -; J: TRBJ1-4; D: -; V: TRBV6-1; DNA: TGTGCCAGCAAAGTTGGGGGGGGTGGTGAAAAACTGTTTTTT; CDR3: CASKVGGGGEKLFF
size: many; J: TRBJ2-1; D: -; V: TRBV7-9; DNA: TGTGCCAGCAGCTTGAGCGACTCAAACAATGAGCAGTTCTTC; CDR3: CASSLSDSNNEQFF
size: many; J: TRBJ2-1; D: TRBD1; V: TRBV7-9; DNA: TGTGCCAGCAGCTTAATCGGGCCAGGGGGCTACAATGAGCAGTTCTTC; CDR3: CASSLIGPGGYNEQFF